Listed here are 8 T cell receptor beta chains from one sample, sequenced in a study of blood T cells in healthy people across ages. The second PCR ran about 6 to 11 cycles with a sample-barcoded 5' primer and J-beta primers. MiXCR, applied by TCRdb to the 5' RACE reads, yields one record per CDR3 protein. Of approximately 830,000 distinct CDR3 sequences in the sample, around 62% are singletons; the top ten hold roughly 26%. The sequencing sample was made of blood. The source is a young man in good health.

This clonotype has a handful of counts. The gene calls are TRBV20-1 and TRBJ1-5; 7 bases align to TRBD1. The CDR3 runs to 17 residues. CDR1 and CDR2 from the germline V gene are DFQATT and SNEGSKA (reference sequence). V dropped 6 bases and J dropped 7; count of bases not matched to a gene: 21. The CDR3 is CSAVIVGTANFGQPQHF. The CDR3 DNA reads TGCAGTGCCGTGATAGTCGGGACAGCGAATTTTGGGCAGCCCCAGCATTTT.

The V and J genes are TRBV15 and TRBJ2-1; TRBD2 agrees at 7 bases. Trimming removed 3 bases from V and 4 bases from J; junction bases left unmatched: 9. CDR1 is LNHNV and CDR2 is YYDKDF in the germline V gene (reference sequence). There are 16 residues in the CDR3. The CDR3 protein is CATSSGLERGYNEQFF. The CDR3 nucleotides are TGTGCCACCAGCAGTGGACTAGAGAGAGGGTACAATGAGCAGTTCTTC.

V is TRBV4-3 and J is TRBJ1-1; tentatively, D is TRBD1 (6 bases). Trimming stripped 4 bases from V and 4 bases from J, with 10 bases between. Germline V gene data show CDR1 as LGHNA and CDR2 as YSLEER. CDR3 size: 13 residues. CDR3 amino acids: CASSRWGRTEAFF. The CDR3 bases are TGCGCCAGCAGCCGATGGGGGCGCACTGAAGCTTTCTTT.

V gene TRBV10-3 combines with J gene TRBJ2-3; 8 nucleotides match TRBD2. V lost 6 bases, J lost 2 bases, and 7 bases stayed unmatched. CDR3 size: 15 residues. CDR1 is ENHRY and CDR2 is SYGVKD in the germline V gene. CDR3 DNA: TGTGCCATCAGAGAGAGCGGGGGACCCACAGATACGCAGTATTTT. This gives the protein CAIRESGGPTDTQYF.

The chain joins TRBV20-1 to TRBJ2-1; D gene uncertain. The germline V gene has CDR1 DFQATT and CDR2 SNEGSKA (reference sequence). This CDR3 spans 12 amino acids. Trimming removed 0 bases from V and 5 bases from J, with 5 bases in between. The CDR3 DNA sequence: TGCAGTGCTAGAGATCCCCACAATGAGCAGTTCTTC. Residues: CSARDPHNEQFF.

This rearrangement joins TRBV27 to TRBJ2-1; 7 nucleotides match TRBD1. The CDR3 is made up of 14 amino acids. V lost 2 bases and J lost 9; bases outside the gene matches: 7. The germline V gene encodes CDR1 MNHEY and CDR2 SMNVEV (reference sequence). The CDR3 region is CASSLAGGLSEQFF. The CDR3 coding sequence is TGTGCCAGCAGTTTAGCAGGGGGTTTGAGTGAGCAGTTCTTC.

On this clonotype: At one end, the junction sequence differs from germline, possibly due to a read error. This chain uses TRBV4-3 with TRBJ2-3; D might be TRBD1 (6 bases). CDR1 LGHNA and CDR2 YSLEER come from the germline V gene. This CDR3 comprises 18 residues. The DNA for the CDR3 is TGCGCCAGCAGCCAAGATCAGGGGCCAGCTAAGGGCACAGATGCGCAGTATTTT. It is translated as CASSQDQGPAKGTDAQYF.

The rearrangement links TRBV6-2 or TRBV6-3 to TRBJ2-3, with a weak D call TRBD1 (6 bases). Trimming shortened V by 1 base and J by 5 bases, and 7 bases separated the two germline ends. This CDR3 has 13 amino acids. Germline CDR1 and CDR2: MNHEY and SVGEGT. The CDR3 loop is CASSYWGLDTQYF. As DNA, the CDR3 is TGTGCCAGCAGTTACTGGGGGCTAGATACGCAGTATTTT.